This T cell receptor beta chain stems from a study of blood T cell repertoires in COVID-19. Study as a whole: Collection of acute and convalescent COVID-19 samples took place in the United States, Italy and Spain. PBMCs, B-cell-depleted T cells, or T cells were the source of the cDNA or gDNA that made up the material.

Sequenced by immunoSEQ multiplex PCR; TCRdb stores in-frame clones only, minus some. This sample has hundreds of thousands of clones, with about 88% found just once. The CDR3 covers 12 residues. CDR1 and CDR2 from the germline V gene are SGHRS and YFSETQ. Trimming pared 4 bases from V and 6 bases from J, leaving 7 bases between. One Seattle source followed patients from active infection through their disease course. The chain combines TRBV5-1 with TRBJ2-2, with D possibly being TRBD1 (5 bases). Sequences were obtained from peripheral blood. This receptor was identified in a man aged 18 to 29 with COVID-19, enrolled during active disease. CDR3 nucleotides: TGCGCCAGCAGCACAGGTCCCGGGGAGCTGTTTTTT. This translates into CASSTGPGELFF.